The clone carrying this T cell receptor (beta chain) was detected a few times. The data were taken from a study of cytomegalovirus exposure and HLA in healthy donors. PCR primers comprised 60 Vbeta and 13 Jbeta primers. The table came from immunoSEQ multiplex PCR; TCRdb's copy has only in-frame clones and leaves some out. In the table there are about 180,000 clones, about four fifths of which are singletons. Deletions cut 4 bases from V and 8 bases from J, with 15 bases between. The CDR3 runs 13 residues. Per the germline V gene, CDR1 is SGHTS and CDR2 is YDEGEE. The chain uses TRBV5-8 and TRBJ2-5; TRBD2 is a possible D gene (6 bases). Sequenced: PBMCs. The TCR comes from a woman aged 25 to 45 in good health and CMV-seronegative. Here the CDR3 DNA reads TGTGCCAGCAGCGCGGGACCGGGCACAACCCAGTACTTC. Amino acid sequence: CASSAGPGTTQYF.